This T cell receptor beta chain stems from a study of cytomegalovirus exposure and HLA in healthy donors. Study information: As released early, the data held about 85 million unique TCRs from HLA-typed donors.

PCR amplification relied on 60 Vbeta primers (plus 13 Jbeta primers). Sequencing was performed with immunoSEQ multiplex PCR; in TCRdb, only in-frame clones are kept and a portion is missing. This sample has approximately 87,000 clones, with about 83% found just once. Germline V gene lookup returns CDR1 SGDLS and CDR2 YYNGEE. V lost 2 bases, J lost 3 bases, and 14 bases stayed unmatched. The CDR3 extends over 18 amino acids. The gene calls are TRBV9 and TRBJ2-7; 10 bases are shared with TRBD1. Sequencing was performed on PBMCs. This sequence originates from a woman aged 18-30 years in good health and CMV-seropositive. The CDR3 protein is CASSVTPTGTGDRYEQYF. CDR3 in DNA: TGTGCCAGCAGCGTCACGCCGACGGGGACAGGGGACCGCTACGAGCAGTACTTC.